This TCR beta chain is drawn from a study of blood T cell repertoires in COVID-19. The protocol was immunoSEQ multiplex PCR, while the TCRdb copy is restricted to in-frame clones and leaves out a portion. The sample holds tens of thousands of clones, approximately 88% seen once. This clone was detected only once. Sequencing input: peripheral blood. This TCR came from a human donor in a cohort sampled during active COVID-19.

The CDR3 DNA sequence: TGCAGCGCTTTTGTAGAAAACACCATATATTTT. Translated: CSAFVENTIYF. This chain links TRBV29-1 with TRBJ1-3; D not certain. Germline values: CDR1 SQVTM, CDR2 ANQGSEA. The CDR3 has 11 amino acids. The V end was cut by 7 bases, the J end by 6 bases, with 10 bases between.